This T cell receptor beta chain was obtained from a study of beta chain features in type 1 diabetes. The CDR3 has 18 residues. Germline V CDR1 and CDR2: MDHEN, SYDVKM. Unmatched junction bases numbered 19, after V lost 6 bases and J lost 5 bases. CD45RO/CCR7/CD25/CD127/CD95/CD27 separated CD4+ naive, central memory, regulatory and stem cell-like memory cells by sorting. Turning to this clone: The antigen remains undetermined.

The authors reverse transcribed all of the isolated RNA, so sequencing captured expressed TCRB transcripts. TCRdb's copy holds only in-frame clones and misses some; the assay was immunoSEQ multiplex PCR. The table has about 930,000 clones, roughly 15% seen once. Study-level results: Compared to healthy donors, patients appeared to have naive, central memory and Treg TCRB repertoires that were more alike.

The chain joins TRBV28 to TRBJ2-1; TRBD2 matches at 7 bases. What was sequenced was naive CD4+ T cells from blood. This receptor was identified in a woman aged 18-29 years in good health. The chain's CDR3 is CASSPPPGGRTFHNEQFF. The CDR3, as DNA: TGTGCCAGCAGCCCACCCCCGGGCGGGAGAACCTTCCACAATGAGCAGTTCTTC.